The clone carrying this T cell receptor beta chain occurred a few times. Its antigen is as yet unknown. The authors ran a second PCR of roughly 7 to 11 cycles using a sample-barcoded 5' primer and a J-beta primer mix. TCRdb itself ran the 5' RACE reads through MiXCR, one entry per CDR3 protein. In the table there are some 760,000 distinct CDR3 sequences, 20% to 25% of which are singletons. The sample is drawn from a study of blood T cells in healthy people across ages. Study results and caveats: Comparison with aged donors showed that long-lived donors had more naive CD4+ cells and higher diversity.

Germline assignment: CDR1 DFQATT and CDR2 SNEGSKA (reference sequence). J was trimmed by 5 bases and V by 5 bases; bases with no gene match: 11. The CDR3 is 16 amino acids. Separately, the same data were catalogued under a study of T cells of mothers and their children. That report adds: Related and unrelated pairs show TCR recombination output that thymic selection shapes similarly.

The receptor comes from a boy between 5 and 17 years old in good health. This sequence joins TRBV20-1 and TRBJ2-3, with 12 bases that match TRBD2. Specimen: blood. The chain's CDR3 is CSAERRLAGVVDTQYF. Here the CDR3 DNA reads TGCAGTGCTGAAAGAAGACTAGCGGGAGTTGTAGATACGCAGTATTTT.